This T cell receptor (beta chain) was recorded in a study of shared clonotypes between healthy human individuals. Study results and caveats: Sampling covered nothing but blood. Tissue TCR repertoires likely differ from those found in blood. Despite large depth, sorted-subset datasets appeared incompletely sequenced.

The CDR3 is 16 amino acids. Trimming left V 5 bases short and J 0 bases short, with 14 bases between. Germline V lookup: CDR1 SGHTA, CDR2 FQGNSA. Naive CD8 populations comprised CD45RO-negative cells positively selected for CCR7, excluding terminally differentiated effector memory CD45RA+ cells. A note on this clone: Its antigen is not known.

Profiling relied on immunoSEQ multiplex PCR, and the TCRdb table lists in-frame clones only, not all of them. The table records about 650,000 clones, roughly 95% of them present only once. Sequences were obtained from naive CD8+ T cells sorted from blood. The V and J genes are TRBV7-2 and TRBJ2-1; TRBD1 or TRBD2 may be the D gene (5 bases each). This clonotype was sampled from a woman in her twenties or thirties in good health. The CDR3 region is CASSARDPVSYNEQFF. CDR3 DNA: TGTGCCAGCAGCGCCAGGGACCCTGTCTCCTACAATGAGCAGTTCTTC.